These 28 T cell receptor beta chains originate from one sample sequenced in a study of beta chain features in type 1 diabetes. As every portion of the isolated RNA was reverse transcribed, the sequencing read expressed TCRB transcripts. Some clones are missing from TCRdb's copy, which holds only in-frame ones; the method was immunoSEQ multiplex PCR. The sample has about 220,000 clones; roughly a tenth are singletons. The sample consisted of central memory CD4+ T cells from blood. These receptor sequences come from a man younger than 35 in good health.

This clone has just a few counts. The chain employs TRBV4-3 and TRBJ2-5, with 13 bases that match TRBD2. Germline trimming cut 1 base from V and 5 bases from J; bases unmatched to any gene: 4. The CDR3 runs to 16 residues. Germline V gene data show CDR1 as LGHNA and CDR2 as YSLEER. The CDR3 is CASSQGLAGGGETQYF. The CDR3 coding sequence is TGCGCCAGCAGCCAAGGACTAGCGGGGGGAGGGGAGACCCAGTACTTC.

The V gene is TRBV30, the J gene TRBJ2-3, with D perhaps assigned TRBD1 or TRBD2 (5 bases each). V was shortened by 5 bases and J by 0 bases, with 18 bases between the two germline ends. CDR3 size: 16 residues. Germline V lookup: CDR1 GTSNPN, CDR2 SVGIG (reference sequence). In nucleotides, the CDR3 is TGTGCCTGGGCCGTCCGGGGCCCAAGTAGCACAGATACGCAGTATTTT. Encoded protein: CAWAVRGPSSTDTQYF.

This clone was detected only a few times. The chain joins TRBV21-1 to TRBJ1-5; TRBD1, as called in the table, went unchecked against the DNA. TRBV21-1 is noted as a pseudogene. The CDR3 consists of 15 residues. CDR3: CASIPDRGGNQPQHF. CDR3 DNA: TGTGCCAGCATCCCTGACAGGGGAGGCAATCAGCCCCAGCATTTT.

This chain uses TRBV21-1 with TRBJ2-7; TRBD1, the table's D call, was not compared with the DNA. TRBV21-1 is described as a pseudogene. The CDR3 is 13 amino acids. CDR3 nucleotides: TGTGCCGTACAGGGGCTCCGACCCTACGAGCAGTACTTC. Translation gives CAVQGLRPYEQYF.

This clone appeared a few times. The CDR3 loop is CRHGHYEQYF. The CDR3 bases are TGCAGGCACGGACACTACGAGCAGTACTTC. The chain combines TRBV20-1 with TRBJ2-7; maybe TRBD1 (5 bases). This CDR3 comprises 10 residues. The germline V gene has CDR1 DFQATT and CDR2 SNEGSKA (reference sequence).

This clone was observed many times. The rearrangement uses TRBV5-4 and TRBJ2-1, with 10 bases that match TRBD1. Germline CDR1 SGHNT, CDR2 YYREEE (reference sequence). The V and J ends lost 2 bases and 5 bases, in that order; junction bases with no gene match: 4. The length of the CDR3 is 15 residues. The chain's CDR3 is CASSLRTGGNNEQFF. The CDR3 DNA reads TGTGCCAGCAGCTTAAGGACAGGGGGAAACAATGAGCAGTTCTTC.

This clone was counted a few times. This chain joins TRBV2 and TRBJ1-3; a possible D gene is TRBD1 (6 bases). The germline CDR1 and CDR2 sequences are SNHLY and FYNNEI. The CDR3 extends over 13 amino acids. V lost 6 bases, J lost 2 bases, and 8 bases lay in between. The CDR3 DNA reads TGTGCCAGCAGCACAGGGACTGGAAACACCATATATTTT. This codes for CASSTGTGNTIYF.

This clone has more than one count but fewer than ten. The rearrangement links TRBV5-6 to TRBJ1-2; TRBD1 is a possible D gene (6 bases). V was pared by 4 bases and J by 3 bases, with 13 bases between. CDR1 SGHDT and CDR2 YYEEEE come from the germline V gene. The CDR3 loop spans 14 amino acids. The CDR3 reads CASSPTNRDYGYTF. In DNA, the CDR3 is TGTGCCAGCAGCCCAACCAACAGGGACTATGGCTACACCTTC.

This clone was observed at least ten times. The rearrangement uses TRBV5-6 and TRBJ2-1; the D gene could be TRBD1 or TRBD2 (5 bases each). V was clipped by 4 bases and J by 5 bases, with 13 bases between them. Germline loops: CDR1 SGHDT, CDR2 YYEEEE. The CDR3 consists of 14 residues. This CDR3 reads CASSNRDGNNEQFF. Here the CDR3 DNA reads TGTGCCAGCAGCAACCGGGACGGGAACAATGAGCAGTTCTTC.

The chain links TRBV27 to TRBJ2-4; D is unresolved. The CDR3 loop spans 13 amino acids. CDR1 is MNHEY, CDR2 SMNVEV, per germline (reference sequence). V lost 4 bases to trimming and J lost 9 bases, with 13 bases between them. Written as DNA, the CDR3 is TGTGCCAGCAGTTATGAGGCTGCCGGCATTCAGTACTTC. Translation: CASSYEAAGIQYF.

The CDR3 here is CASSWVDGAGGAFF. CDR3 DNA sequence: TGTGCCAGCAGTTGGGTCGATGGCGCCGGGGGAGCTTTCTTT. The chain is built from TRBV27 and TRBJ1-1; D possibly corresponds to TRBD1 (5 bases). The CDR3 is made up of 14 amino acids. V shed 4 bases and J shed 10 bases, with 19 bases lying between them. CDR1 and CDR2 from the germline V gene are MNHEY and SMNVEV (reference sequence).

This clone was counted between two and nine times. The chain employs TRBV7-2 and TRBJ1-2; D not resolved. Trimming pared 5 bases from V and 8 bases from J, leaving 18 bases between. Germline V gives CDR1 SGHTA, CDR2 FQGNSA. The CDR3 is made up of 14 amino acids. CDR3 region: CASSPSPWWEGYTF. DNA for the CDR3: TGTGCCAGCAGCCCCAGCCCTTGGTGGGAAGGCTACACCTTC. Together with reference TRBV7-2 and TRBJ1-2, the CDR3 gives the full variable domain: GAGVSQSPSNKVTEKGKDVELRCDPISGHTALYWYRQSLGQGLEFLIYFQGNSAPDKSGLPSDRFSAERTGGSVSTLTIQRTQQEDSAVYLCASSPSPWWEGYTFGSGTRLTVV.

CDR3 DNA: TGTGCCAGCACTGCCCAAGAGACCCAGTACTTC. Protein product: CASTAQETQYF. The chain couples TRBV25-1 to TRBJ2-5; D is unresolved. Trimming cost V 7 bases and J 1 base, with 4 bases left between them. The germline gives CDR1 MGHDK, CDR2 SYGVNS. The length of the CDR3 is 11 residues.

In this sample, this clone turned up many times. The chain joins TRBV15 to TRBJ2-4; D is tentatively TRBD1 or TRBD2 (5 bases each). CDR1 is LNHNV and CDR2 is YYDKDF in the germline V gene (reference sequence). The CDR3 runs 16 residues. The V and J ends lost 10 bases and 7 bases respectively, with 26 bases between them. DNA of the CDR3: TGTGCCAGAGGAGATTTAAGAGGGACCGCAAAGAACATTCAGTACTTC. Translating gives CARGDLRGTAKNIQYF. The full variable domain, with the rest looked up from reference TRBV15 and TRBJ2-4, is DAMVIQNPRYQVTQFGKPVTLSCSQTLNHNVMYWYQQKSSQAPKLLFHYYDKDFNNEADTPDNFQSRRPNTSFCFLDIRSPGLGDTAMYLCARGDLRGTAKNIQYFGAGTRLSVL.

Only a few counts were recorded for this clone. The V and J genes are TRBV2 and TRBJ2-5; possibly TRBD2 for D (5 bases). Trimming shortened V by 3 bases and J by 4 bases, and 15 bases separated the two germline ends. The germline gives CDR1 SNHLY, CDR2 FYNNEI. CDR3 size: 15 residues. CDR3 sequence: CASSDRTGSAETQYF. CDR3 DNA sequence: TGTGCCAGCAGTGATAGGACGGGGAGTGCAGAGACCCAGTACTTC.

This clone appeared a few times. CDR3 in DNA: TGTGCCATCTCAGGACTAGCGGGAGGGATGTACGAGCAGTACTTC. This codes for CAISGLAGGMYEQYF. This chain connects TRBV10-3 to TRBJ2-7; the match to TRBD2 covers 15 bases. Germline V CDR1 and CDR2: ENHRY, SYGVKD. This CDR3 is built from 15 residues. The trim removed 8 bases at V and 4 bases at J, leaving 6 bases unmatched.

This clone has just one count. This sequence joins TRBV4-1 and TRBJ2-7, with 7 bases aligning to TRBD1. Losses at the gene ends were 1 base for V and 4 bases for J; bases not matched to a gene: 4. Germline CDR1 MGHRA, CDR2 YSYEKL. The CDR3 consists of 14 residues. The CDR3 nucleotides are TGCGCCAGCAGCCAAGGGGGCAGGGGGTACGAGCAGTACTTC. This codes for CASSQGGRGYEQYF.

The genes are TRBV9 and TRBJ2-3, with 7 bases that match TRBD2. With 3 bases clipped from V and 0 bases from J, the junction kept 10 bases outside the gene matches. The CDR3 is made up of 17 amino acids. The V gene's germline CDR1 is SGDLS and CDR2 YYNGEE. The CDR3 bases are TGTGCCAGCAGCGCACACCCTAGCGGTCCTAGCACAGATACGCAGTATTTT. Its translation is CASSAHPSGPSTDTQYF.

This chain connects TRBV7-2 to TRBJ2-7; D might be TRBD1 (6 bases). CDR1 and CDR2 (germline): SGHTA, FQGNSA. V was clipped by 4 bases and J by 6 bases, with 16 bases between them. The CDR3 has 14 amino acids. The chain's CDR3 is CASSSIDRSGEQYF. In DNA form, the CDR3 reads TGTGCCAGCAGCTCAATAGACAGGTCGGGCGAGCAGTACTTC.

V usage is TRBV25-1 and J usage is TRBJ2-2; 12 bases fit TRBD2. The CDR3 is 18 amino acids. J lost 7 bases, V lost 3 bases, and 12 bases had no gene match. The V gene's germline CDR1 is MGHDK and CDR2 SYGVNS. In DNA form, the CDR3 reads TGTGCCAGCAGTGATCCAAGACTAGCGGGAGATTCCGGCGGGGAGCTGTTTTTT. Translation gives CASSDPRLAGDSGGELFF.

This clone was picked up a small number of times. V gene TRBV6-6 combines with J gene TRBJ1-2; D not resolved. Germline values: CDR1 MNHNY, CDR2 SVGAGI (reference sequence). Between the trimmed V and J ends, which lost 5 bases and 2 bases, there was a span of 6 bases. The CDR3 contains 12 residues. The DNA for the CDR3 is TGTGCCAGCAGTGACAAAAACTATGGCTACACCTTC. It yields the protein CASSDKNYGYTF.

The chain links TRBV7-2 to TRBJ2-3; D is ambiguous. CDR3 length: 13 residues. Per the germline V gene, CDR1 is SGHTA and CDR2 is FQGNSA. Between the trimmed V and J ends, which lost 2 bases and 5 bases, there was a span of 8 bases. The CDR3 reads CASSLIDQDTQYF. The DNA of the CDR3 is TGTGCCAGCAGCTTAATAGATCAAGATACGCAGTATTTT.

The chain joins TRBV10-1 to TRBJ2-4; D is unresolved. From germline, CDR1 is WNHNN and CDR2 SYGVQD (reference sequence). The CDR3 is made up of 14 amino acids. Between the trimmed V and J ends, which lost 4 bases and 0 bases, there was a span of 7 bases. CDR3: CASSVGGAKNIQYF. CDR3 bases: TGCGCCAGCAGTGTCGGCGGAGCCAAAAACATTCAGTACTTC.

There are a few counts of this clone. J is TRBJ2-5 and V is TRBV19, with TRBD1 identical over 9 bases. The CDR3 consists of 14 residues. In germline, CDR1 is LNHDA, CDR2 SQIVND (reference sequence). The trim removed 7 bases at V and 5 bases at J, leaving 8 bases unmatched. The CDR3 nucleotides are TGTGCCAGTACCGGACAGGGGACTCGGGAGACCCAGTACTTC. It yields the protein CASTGQGTRETQYF.

Only a few counts were recorded for this clone. This chain connects TRBV19 to TRBJ2-7; tentative D call: TRBD2 (5 bases). Trimming shortened V by 4 bases and J by 1 base, and 11 bases separated the two germline ends. Germline V lookup: CDR1 LNHDA, CDR2 SQIVND (reference sequence). The CDR3 is 14 residues long. The CDR3: CASSTGLASYEQYF. The DNA of the CDR3 is TGTGCCAGTAGTACTGGTCTAGCATCCTACGAGCAGTACTTC.

In regard to this clone: At one boundary the junction diverges from the germline segment, which might be a read error. The CDR3 DNA reads as TGCGCCAGCAGCCAACAGGGGTCAGAGATCCAGTACTTC. Its protein is CASSQQGSEIQYF. The chain recombines TRBV4-1 with TRBJ2-5; tentative D call: TRBD1 (6 bases). The CDR3 loop spans 13 amino acids. CDR1 MGHRA and CDR2 YSYEKL come from the germline V gene.

This clone has a handful of counts. J is TRBJ2-3 and V is TRBV5-1; 9 positions match TRBD2. This CDR3 region has 16 residues. The J segment lost 2 bases and the V segment lost 7 bases, leaving 11 bases of the junction unmatched. CDR1 is SGHRS, CDR2 YFSETQ, per germline. CDR3: CASCPTAGGSTDTQYF. For the CDR3, the DNA is TGCGCCAGCTGCCCGACAGCGGGAGGATCCACAGATACGCAGTATTTT. The entire variable domain, with the rest obtained from reference TRBV5-1 and TRBJ2-3, is as follows: KAGVTQTPRYLIKTRGQQVTLSCSPISGHRSVSWYQQTPGQGLQFLFEYFSETQRNKGNFPGRFSGRQFSNSRSEMNVSTLELGDSALYLCASCPTAGGSTDTQYFGPGTRLTVL.

This clone turned up a few times. This chain connects TRBV29-1 to TRBJ1-2; 8 bases match TRBD1. This CDR3 comprises 15 residues. The ends lost 2 bases at V and 5 bases at J; junction bases unmatched: 10. Per germline, CDR1 SQVTM and CDR2 ANQGSEA. The CDR3 DNA reads TGCAGCGTTGAAAAAGGGGCAGGGGGCAAGTATGGCTACACCTTC. It specifies CSVEKGAGGKYGYTF. Looking up the rest from reference TRBV29-1 and TRBJ1-2 gives the full variable domain: SAVISQKPSRDICQRGTSLTIQCQVDSQVTMMFWYRQQPGQSLTLIATANQGSEATYESGFVIDKFPISRPNLTFSTLTVSNMSPEDSSIYLCSVEKGAGGKYGYTFGSGTRLTVV.